This T cell receptor (beta chain) emerged from a study of tissue T cells after allogeneic stem cell transplantation (dated by TCRdb to between 2020 and 2023). With regard to the full study: Using research autopsies of patients with and without GVHD, plus mouse models of GVHD, the study profiled TCR beta repertoires across many tissues. The human arm was conducted as a prospective observational study, and neither blinding nor randomization was performed. What the study reported, not specific to this receptor: Only a few T cell clones appeared in more than one patient, yet motif-based clustering showed tissue-specific repertoire signatures that were shared between patients. In both patients and mice, T cells from blood and spleen covered only a limited part of the TCR repertoire found in tissues. Within patients, how anatomically similar tissues were was a major factor shaping TCR repertoire composition, regardless of disease or transplant status. The study did not determine which tissue TCRs were alloreactive or antigen-specific, and some clones might have been persisting host cells. A small and clinically heterogeneous patient cohort was studied, and sampling depth was acknowledged as a limitation.

Libraries were made using the immunoSEQ multiplex PCR assay. Adaptive Biotechnologies performed TCRbeta CDR3 sequencing at survey depth and reported CDR3 sequences, V/J genes, productive frequency, and template counts. TCR beta CDR3 regions were amplified from genomic DNA instead of RNA. The study's processing was this. Jensen-Shannon divergence was used to quantify pairwise repertoire overlap between tissues, with a value of 1 meaning complete divergence and a value of 0 meaning identical repertoires. Tissues were clustered by single-linkage agglomerative hierarchical clustering of pairwise JSD values and displayed as dendrograms. GLIPH2 was applied to all patient samples using simulation_depth 1000, kmer_min_depth 3, and cdr3_length_cutoff 8, and only groups with more than two unique CDR3s were retained. A standardized tissue-overlap score was generated by extrapolating Jaccard GLIPH-group overlap across patients to a standard repertoire size of 1000 clones. To look at how diversity was associated with clinical or experimental variables, linear mixed-effect models were used, with tissue treated as a fixed effect and individual treated as a random effect. This immuneACCESS table, as held by TCRdb, lists in-frame sequences with V and J called but not all clones. Of the missing ones, under half trace to an unresolved V gene in checked studies; the others have no known cause. That table furnishes V, J and clone size, whereas the DNA furnished D and trimming. The sample has roughly 50,000 clones on record, around 70% of them singletons. The ten largest clones add up to about 0.77% of the sample.

To note about this clone: Its recognized antigen is unknown. This receptor is murine, so its gene names and germline sequences reflect the mouse genome. The CDR3 is cut off 1 residue early in the read; its end comes from the germline J gene.

V lost 9 bases and J lost 2 bases; the stretch between them is 16 bases long. The germline V gene (reference sequence) gives CDR1 as FNHDT and CDR2 as SITEND. Taken from cysteine to phenylalanine, the CDR3 has 14 residues. The DNA has 39 bases, all within the CDR3, and is read from base 1. The sequenced sample consisted of sorted cells pooled from one or two spleens. The TCR sequence derives from a pool of C57BL/6 mice in good health. The chain links TRBV19 with TRBJ2-3; a tentative D match to TRBD1 spans 5 bases. CDR3 loop: CATRAGMNAETLYF. CDR3 DNA, as far as it was read: TGTGCCACCCGGGCAGGGATGAATGCAGAAACGCTGTAT.